One sample yielded the 3 T cell receptor beta chains listed below, sequenced in a study of PD-L1 blockade in urothelial cancer. TCRdb keeps only in-frame clones here, not all; method: immunoSEQ multiplex PCR. The table lists approximately 100,000 clones, around 82% of them singletons. The sample consisted of PBMCs, taken around atezolizumab (anti-PD-L1) treatment. The receptors were gathered from a man in his fifties or sixties with urothelial cancer.

This rearrangement joins TRBV28 to TRBJ2-7; maybe TRBD2 (6 bases). Trimming took 6 bases from V and 3 from J, leaving 9 bases between them. CDR1 MDHEN and CDR2 SYDVKM come from the germline V gene. The CDR3 spans 12 residues. DNA of the CDR3: TGTGCCAGCAGCGGGAGTGTCTACGAGCAGTACTTC. This codes for CASSGSVYEQYF.

A word on this clone: Distinct nucleotide sequences in the sample also encode this CDR3. This chain links TRBV7-2 with TRBJ2-7, with D possibly TRBD2 on 5 matching bases. The CDR3 is 14 residues long. V lost 4 bases and J 0 bases, leaving 10 bases between the germline ends. Looked up from germline, CDR1 is SGHTA and CDR2 is FQGNSA. The CDR3 protein is CASSSRGSSYEQYF. In nucleotides, the CDR3 is TGTGCCAGCAGCTCCCGCGGGTCCTCCTACGAGCAGTACTTC.

The V call is TRBV6-6, the J call TRBJ2-1; TRBD1 agrees at 8 bases. The CDR3 covers 15 residues. In germline, CDR1 is MNHNY, CDR2 SVGAGI (reference sequence). Germline trimming cut 7 bases from V and 4 bases from J; bases unmatched to any gene: 9. The DNA for the CDR3 is TGTGCCAGCACCCCCGGGACAGGATTATACAATGAGCAGTTCTTC. Translating gives CASTPGTGLYNEQFF.